This record concerns one T cell receptor (beta chain) sequence. These data originate in a study of sequential checkpoint blockade in melanoma. Looking at the study overall: Randomization was 1:1 between first-line nivolumab→ipilimumab and ipilimumab→nivolumab.

Described treatment: randomized to nivolumab then ipilimumab (arm A) or the reverse (arm B). No patient had prior DNA-damaging chemotherapy. PBMC sorting kept live CD3+CD8+ cells without CD19 or CD56. Clones were sequenced by immunoSEQ multiplex PCR, and TCRdb holds only the in-frame ones, with some missing. The sample lists 40,000 or so clones, roughly 90% occurring once. The receptor's source is a human donor with melanoma. The sequences come from CD8+ T cells sorted from blood (inferred from file names), collected from a patient given nivolumab and ipilimumab in sequence.

The CDR3 reads CASSSPMGLAGAPYEQYF. The CDR3 nucleotides read TGTGCCAGCAGCTCCCCCATGGGACTAGCGGGAGCGCCCTACGAGCAGTACTTC. The V gene is TRBV7-2, the J gene TRBJ2-7, with 14 nucleotides matching TRBD2. The germline CDR1 and CDR2 sequences are SGHTA and FQGNSA. V gave up 4 bases and J gave up 2 bases; unmatched junction bases: 10. The CDR3 is made up of 18 amino acids.